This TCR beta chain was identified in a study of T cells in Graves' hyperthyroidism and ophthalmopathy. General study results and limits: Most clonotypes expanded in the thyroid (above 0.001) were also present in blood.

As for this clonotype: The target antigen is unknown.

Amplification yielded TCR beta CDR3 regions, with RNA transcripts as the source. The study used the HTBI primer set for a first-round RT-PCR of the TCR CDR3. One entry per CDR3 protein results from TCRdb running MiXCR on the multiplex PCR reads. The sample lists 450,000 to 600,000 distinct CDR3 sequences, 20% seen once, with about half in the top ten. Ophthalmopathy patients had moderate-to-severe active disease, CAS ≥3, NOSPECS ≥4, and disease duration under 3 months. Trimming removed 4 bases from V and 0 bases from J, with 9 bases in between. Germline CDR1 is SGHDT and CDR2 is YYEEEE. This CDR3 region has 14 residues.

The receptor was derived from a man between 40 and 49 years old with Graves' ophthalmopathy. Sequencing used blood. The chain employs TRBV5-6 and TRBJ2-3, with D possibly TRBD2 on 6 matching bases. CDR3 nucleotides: TGTGCCAGCAGCCGGACTACTAGCACAGATACGCAGTATTTT. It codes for CASSRTTSTDTQYF.